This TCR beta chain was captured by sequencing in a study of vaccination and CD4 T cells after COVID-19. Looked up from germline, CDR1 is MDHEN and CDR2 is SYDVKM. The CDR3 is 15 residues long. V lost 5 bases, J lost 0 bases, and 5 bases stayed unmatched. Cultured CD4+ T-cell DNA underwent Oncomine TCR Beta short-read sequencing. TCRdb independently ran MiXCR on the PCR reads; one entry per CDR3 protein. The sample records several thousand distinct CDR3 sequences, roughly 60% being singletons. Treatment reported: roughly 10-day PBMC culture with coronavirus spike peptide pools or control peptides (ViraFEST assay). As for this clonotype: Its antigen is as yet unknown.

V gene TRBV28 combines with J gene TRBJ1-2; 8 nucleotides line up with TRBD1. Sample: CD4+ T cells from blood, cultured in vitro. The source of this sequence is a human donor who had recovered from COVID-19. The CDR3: CASSPRTGTNYGYTF. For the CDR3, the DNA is TGTGCCAGCAGTCCCCGGACAGGGACTAACTATGGCTACACCTTC.